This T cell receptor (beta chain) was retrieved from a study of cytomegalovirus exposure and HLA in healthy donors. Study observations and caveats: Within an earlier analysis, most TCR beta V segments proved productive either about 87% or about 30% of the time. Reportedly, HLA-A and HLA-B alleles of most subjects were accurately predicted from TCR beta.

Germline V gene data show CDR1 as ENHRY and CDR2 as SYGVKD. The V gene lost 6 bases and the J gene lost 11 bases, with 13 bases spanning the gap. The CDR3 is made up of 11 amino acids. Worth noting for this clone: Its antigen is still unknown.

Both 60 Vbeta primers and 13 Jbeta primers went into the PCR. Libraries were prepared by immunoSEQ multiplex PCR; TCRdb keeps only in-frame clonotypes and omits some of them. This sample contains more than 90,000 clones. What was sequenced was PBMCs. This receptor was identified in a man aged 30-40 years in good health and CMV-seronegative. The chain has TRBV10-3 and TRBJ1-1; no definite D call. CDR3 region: CAIRSMERAFF. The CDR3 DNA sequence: TGTGCCATCAGGAGTATGGAGAGGGCTTTCTTT.